The clone carrying this T cell receptor (beta chain) has a count of ten or more. As yet, its antigen is unknown. The CDR3 is 14 residues long. V lost 5 bases, J lost 5 bases, and 5 bases stayed unmatched. CDR1 and CDR2 (germline): SGHTA, FQGNSA. The sample originates from a study of T-cell memory formation after mild COVID-19. Study summary: Clusters of TCRs were largely donor specific. Overall study results and limits: Some clones that responded were present in memory (sampled pre-infection), which suggests cross-reactive memory joined.

Constant-segment primers served in 5'RACE that generated TCR alpha and TCR beta cDNA libraries bearing sample barcodes and UMIs. TCRdb called the 5' RACE reads again in MiXCR, with one record for every CDR3 protein. Of under 350,000 distinct CDR3 sequences in the sample, 15% to 20% are singletons; the top ten hold about a fifth. The sequencing input was PBMCs or a T cell subset sorted from them (not recorded which). The source of this sequence is a young man who had mild COVID-19 (a few samples of this study predate the infection). Cell type and time point are not known. The gene calls are TRBV7-2 and TRBJ2-1; TRBD2 aligns across 8 bases. CDR3 loop: CASSGGLVNNEQFF. Written as DNA, the CDR3 is TGTGCCAGCAGCGGGGGACTAGTTAACAATGAGCAGTTCTTC.